This TCR beta chain appears in the sequencing data of a study of human T cells and chemical hapten exposure. Study-level findings and limits: Once DPC sensitization occurred, TCRs above 1 in 1000 frequency showed no change.

Time point: patch test 1, 2 weeks after DPC sensitization. The treatment here: therapeutic diphenylcyclopropenone sensitization with weekly scalp DPC. This clonotype occurred many times. What it recognizes is unknown. CDR1 is KGHSH and CDR2 is LQKENI in the germline V gene. This CDR3 has 16 residues. V was pared by 4 bases and J by 3 bases, with 6 bases of the junction left unmatched. One entry per CDR3 protein results from TCRdb running MiXCR on the RACE reads. The table records around 77,000 distinct CDR3 sequences, 9.8% of them present only once. The source was whole blood, collected in connection with sensitization to the hapten diphenylcyclopropenone (DPC). This TCR was recovered from a middle-aged woman with alopecia areata. Some clones in this sample may be carry-over from other donors' samples. The V gene is TRBV18, the J gene TRBJ2-2, with 9 bases matching TRBD1. CDR3 protein: CASSRDREEYTGELFF. The CDR3 coding sequence is TGTGCCAGCTCACGGGACAGGGAGGAGTACACCGGGGAGCTGTTTTTT.